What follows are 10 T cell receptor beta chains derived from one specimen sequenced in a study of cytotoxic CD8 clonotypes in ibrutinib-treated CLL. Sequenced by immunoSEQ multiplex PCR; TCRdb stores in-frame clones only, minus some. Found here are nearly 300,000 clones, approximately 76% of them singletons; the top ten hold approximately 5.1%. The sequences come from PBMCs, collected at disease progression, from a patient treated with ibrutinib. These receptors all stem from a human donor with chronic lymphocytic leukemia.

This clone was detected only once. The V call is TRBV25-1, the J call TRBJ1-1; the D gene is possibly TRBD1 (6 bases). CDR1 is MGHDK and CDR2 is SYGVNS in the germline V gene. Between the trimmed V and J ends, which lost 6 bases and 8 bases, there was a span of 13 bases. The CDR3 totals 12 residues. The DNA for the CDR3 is TGTGCCAGCAGATACAGGGATTTGGAAGCTTTCTTT. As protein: CASRYRDLEAFF. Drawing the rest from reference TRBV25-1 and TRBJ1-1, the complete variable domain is EADIYQTPRYLVIGTGKKITLECSQTMGHDKMYWYQQDPGMELHLIHYSYGVNSTEKGDLSSESTVSRIRTEHFPLTLESARPSHTSQYLCASRYRDLEAFFGQGTRLTVV.

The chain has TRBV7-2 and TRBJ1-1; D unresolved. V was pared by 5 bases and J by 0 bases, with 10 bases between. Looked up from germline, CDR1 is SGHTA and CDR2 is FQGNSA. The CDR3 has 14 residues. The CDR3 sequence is CASSGRQLNTEAFF. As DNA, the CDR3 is TGTGCCAGCAGCGGTAGACAACTGAACACTGAAGCTTTCTTT. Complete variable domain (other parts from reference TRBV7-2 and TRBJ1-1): GAGVSQSPSNKVTEKGKDVELRCDPISGHTALYWYRQSLGQGLEFLIYFQGNSAPDKSGLPSDRFSAERTGGSVSTLTIQRTQQEDSAVYLCASSGRQLNTEAFFGQGTRLTVV.

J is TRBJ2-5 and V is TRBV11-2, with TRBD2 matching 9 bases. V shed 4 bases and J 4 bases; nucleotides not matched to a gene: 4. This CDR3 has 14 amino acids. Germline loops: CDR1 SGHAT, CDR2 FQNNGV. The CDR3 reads CASSYGGRAETQYF. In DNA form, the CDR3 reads TGTGCCAGCAGCTATGGCGGGAGGGCAGAGACCCAGTACTTC.

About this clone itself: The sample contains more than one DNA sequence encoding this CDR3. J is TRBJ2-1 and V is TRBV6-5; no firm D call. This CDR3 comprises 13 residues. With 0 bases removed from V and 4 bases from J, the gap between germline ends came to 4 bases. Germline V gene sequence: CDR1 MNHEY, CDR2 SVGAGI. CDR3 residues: CASSYSAYNEQFF. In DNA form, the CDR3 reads TGTGCCAGCAGTTACTCTGCATACAATGAGCAGTTCTTC.

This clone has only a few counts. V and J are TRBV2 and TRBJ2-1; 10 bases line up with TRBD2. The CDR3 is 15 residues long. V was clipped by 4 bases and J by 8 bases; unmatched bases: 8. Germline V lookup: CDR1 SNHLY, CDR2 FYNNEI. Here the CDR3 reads CASSAKAGGPYEQFF. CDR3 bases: TGTGCCAGCAGTGCGAAAGCGGGGGGGCCGTATGAGCAGTTCTTC.

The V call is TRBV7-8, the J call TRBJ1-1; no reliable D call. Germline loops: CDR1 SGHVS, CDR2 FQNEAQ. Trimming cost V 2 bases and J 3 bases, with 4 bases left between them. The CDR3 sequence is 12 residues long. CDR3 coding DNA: TGTGCCAGCAGCTTACAGTACACTGAAGCTTTCTTT. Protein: CASSLQYTEAFF.

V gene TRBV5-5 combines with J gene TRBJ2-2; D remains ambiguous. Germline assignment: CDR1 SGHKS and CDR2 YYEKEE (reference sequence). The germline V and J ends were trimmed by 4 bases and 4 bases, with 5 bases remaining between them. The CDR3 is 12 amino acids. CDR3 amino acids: CASSNLTGELFF. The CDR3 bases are TGTGCCAGCAGCAACCTCACCGGGGAGCTGTTTTTT. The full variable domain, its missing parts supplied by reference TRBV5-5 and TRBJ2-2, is DAGVTQSPTHLIKTRGQQVTLRCSPISGHKSVSWYQQVLGQGPQFIFQYYEKEERGRGNFPDRFSARQFPNYSSELNVNALLLGDSALYLCASSNLTGELFFGEGSRLTVL.

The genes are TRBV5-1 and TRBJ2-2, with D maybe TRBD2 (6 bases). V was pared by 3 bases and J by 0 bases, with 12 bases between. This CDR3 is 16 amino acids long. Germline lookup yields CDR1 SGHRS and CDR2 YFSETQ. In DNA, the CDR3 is TGCGCCAGCAGCTCGCCGTGGGGGGCGAACACCGGGGAGCTGTTTTTT. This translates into CASSSPWGANTGELFF.

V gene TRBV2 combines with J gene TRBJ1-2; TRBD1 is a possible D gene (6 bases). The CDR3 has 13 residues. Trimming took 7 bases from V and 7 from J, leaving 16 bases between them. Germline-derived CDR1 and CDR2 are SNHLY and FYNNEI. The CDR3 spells CASTLQGFLGYTF. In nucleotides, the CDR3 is TGTGCCAGCACATTACAGGGATTCCTTGGCTACACCTTC.

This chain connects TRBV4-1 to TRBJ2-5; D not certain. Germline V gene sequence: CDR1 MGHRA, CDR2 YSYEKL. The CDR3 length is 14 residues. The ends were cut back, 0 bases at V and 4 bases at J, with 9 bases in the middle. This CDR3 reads CASSQEGLGETQYF. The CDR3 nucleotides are TGCGCCAGCAGCCAAGAAGGGCTAGGAGAGACCCAGTACTTC.